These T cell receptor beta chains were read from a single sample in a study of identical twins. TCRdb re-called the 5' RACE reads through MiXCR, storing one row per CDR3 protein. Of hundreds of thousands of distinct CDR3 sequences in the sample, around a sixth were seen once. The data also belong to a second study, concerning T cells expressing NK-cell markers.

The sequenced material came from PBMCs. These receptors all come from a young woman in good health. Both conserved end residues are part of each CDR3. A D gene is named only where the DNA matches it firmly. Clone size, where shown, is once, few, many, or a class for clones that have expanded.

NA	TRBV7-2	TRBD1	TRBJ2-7	CASSPDGTADYEQYF	TGTGCCAGCAGTCCAGACGGGACAGCAGACTACGAGCAGTACTTC
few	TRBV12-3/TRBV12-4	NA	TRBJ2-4	CASSFTPPPVGIQYF	TGTGCCAGCAGTTTTACCCCGCCACCGGTAGGCATTCAGTACTTC
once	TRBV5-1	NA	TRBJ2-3	CASSLIQGSDTQYF	TGCGCCAGCAGCTTGATACAGGGTTCAGATACGCAGTATTTT
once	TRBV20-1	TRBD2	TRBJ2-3	CSLSQPSGGFGTDTQYF	TGCAGCTTAAGCCAACCTAGCGGGGGCTTTGGCACAGATACGCAGTATTTT
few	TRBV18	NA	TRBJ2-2	CASSPPRGRTTGELFF	TGTGCCAGCTCACCACCGAGGGGCCGCACCACCGGGGAGCTGTTTTTT
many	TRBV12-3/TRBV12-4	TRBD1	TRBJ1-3	CASSTFTGGGNTIYF	TGTGCCAGCAGTACCTTTACAGGGGGCGGAAACACCATATATTTT
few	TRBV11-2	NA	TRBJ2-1	CASSSRLAAYNEQFF	TGTGCCAGCAGCTCCCGCTTGGCGGCTTACAATGAGCAGTTCTTC
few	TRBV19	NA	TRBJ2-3	CASSSPRGAAESTDTQYF	TGTGCCAGTAGCAGCCCCCGGGGGGCAGCGGAGAGCACAGATACGCAGTATTTT
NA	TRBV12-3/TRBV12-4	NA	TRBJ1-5	CASSSGRHQPQHF	TGTGCCAGCAGTTCCGGCCGGCACCAGCCCCAGCATTTT
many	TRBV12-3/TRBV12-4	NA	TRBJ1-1	CASSPPYSDYTEAFF	TGTGCCAGCAGTCCGCCCTATTCTGATTACACTGAAGCTTTCTTT
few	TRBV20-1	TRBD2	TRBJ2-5	CSAMGPSGPQETQYF	TGCAGTGCTATGGGGCCTAGCGGGCCCCAAGAGACCCAGTACTTC
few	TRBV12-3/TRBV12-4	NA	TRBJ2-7	CASSLRQVSEQYF	TGTGCCAGCAGTTTGCGGCAGGTTTCCGAGCAGTACTTC
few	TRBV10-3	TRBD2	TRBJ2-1	CAISEGASGRVKGNEQFF	TGTGCCATCAGTGAGGGGGCTAGCGGGAGGGTAAAGGGCAATGAGCAGTTCTTC
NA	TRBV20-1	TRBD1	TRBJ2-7	CSAPSDRETTYEQYF	TGCAGTGCGCCTTCCGACAGGGAGACTACCTACGAGCAGTACTTC
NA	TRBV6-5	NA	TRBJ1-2	CASSYSIREGYTF	TGTGCCAGCAGTTACTCGATCCGTGAGGGCTACACCTTC
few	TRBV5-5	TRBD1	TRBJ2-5	CASSLGVGQGQETQYF	TGTGCCAGCAGCTTGGGGGTGGGACAGGGGCAAGAGACCCAGTACTTC
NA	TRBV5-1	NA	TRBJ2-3	CASSLDSSGFPDTQYF	TGCGCCAGCAGCCTCGACAGTAGTGGGTTTCCAGATACGCAGTATTTT
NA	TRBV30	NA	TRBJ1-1	CAWSVAMNTEAFF	TGTGCCTGGAGTGTAGCGATGAACACTGAAGCTTTCTTT
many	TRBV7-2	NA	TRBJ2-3	CASSFLGLSTDTQYF	TGTGCCAGCAGCTTCTTGGGCCTTTCCACAGATACGCAGTATTTT
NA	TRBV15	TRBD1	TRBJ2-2	CATSGGGQVNTGELFF	TGTGCCACCAGCGGAGGGGGACAGGTTAACACCGGGGAGCTGTTTTTT
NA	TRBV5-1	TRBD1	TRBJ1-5	CASSHGQVGQPQHF	TGCGCCAGCAGTCACGGACAGGTGGGTCAGCCCCAGCATTTT
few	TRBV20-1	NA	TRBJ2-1	CSARSLGDRYNEQFF	TGCAGTGCTAGATCCCTCGGGGATCGATACAATGAGCAGTTCTTC
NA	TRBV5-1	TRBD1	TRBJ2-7	CASSLSQGSAYEQYF	TGCGCCAGCAGCTTATCACAGGGGTCAGCCTACGAGCAGTACTTC
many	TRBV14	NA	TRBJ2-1	CASSQDRGTYYNEQFF	TGTGCCAGCAGCCAAGATAGAGGGACTTATTACAATGAGCAGTTCTTC
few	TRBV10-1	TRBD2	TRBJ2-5	CASSGGLAGKETQYF	TGCGCCAGCAGTGGTGGACTAGCGGGTAAAGAGACCCAGTACTTC
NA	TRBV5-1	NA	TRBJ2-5	CASSLGDLSVRETQYF	TGCGCCAGCAGCTTAGGGGACCTGAGCGTCCGAGAGACCCAGTACTTC
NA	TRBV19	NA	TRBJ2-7	CASSISGSLTYEQYF	TGTGCCAGTAGTATCAGCGGGTCTCTTACCTACGAGCAGTACTTC
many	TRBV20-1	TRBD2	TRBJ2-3	CSASPQGGLAGGGDTQYF	TGCAGTGCTAGTCCTCAGGGGGGACTAGCGGGAGGAGGGGATACGCAGTATTTT
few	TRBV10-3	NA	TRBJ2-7	CAISDAVYEQYF	TGTGCCATCAGTGACGCCGTCTACGAGCAGTACTTC
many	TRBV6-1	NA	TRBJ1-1	CASSPAAGNSGTEAFF	TGTGCCAGCTCTCCCGCCGCGGGGAATTCGGGAACTGAAGCTTTCTTT
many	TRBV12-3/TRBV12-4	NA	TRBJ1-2	CASSLGEVDYGYTF	TGTGCCAGCAGTTTAGGGGAGGTTGACTATGGCTACACCTTC
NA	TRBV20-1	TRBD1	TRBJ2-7	CSASPGTVYEQYF	TGCAGTGCTAGCCCCGGGACAGTCTACGAGCAGTACTTC
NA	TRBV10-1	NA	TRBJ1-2	CASSEFGSYGYTF	TGCGCCAGCAGTGAGTTCGGGAGCTATGGCTACACCTTC
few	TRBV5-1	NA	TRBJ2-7	CASSSPGRIYEQYF	TGCGCCAGCTCCTCTCCGGGGCGGATCTACGAGCAGTACTTC
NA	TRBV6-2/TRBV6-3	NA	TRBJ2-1	CASSYFAFGEQFF	TGTGCCAGCAGTTACTTTGCCTTTGGGGAGCAGTTCTTC
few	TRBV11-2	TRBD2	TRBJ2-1	CASSTGTSGEPSYNEQFF	TGTGCCAGCAGCACTGGGACTAGCGGGGAACCCTCCTACAATGAGCAGTTCTTC
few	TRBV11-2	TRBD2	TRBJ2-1	CASSLVVTSGRNEQFF	TGTGCCAGCAGCTTAGTAGTGACTAGCGGGCGAAATGAGCAGTTCTTC
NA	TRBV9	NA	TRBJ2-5	CASSVSPTGAGETQYF	TGTGCCAGCAGCGTATCGCCAACGGGGGCCGGAGAGACCCAGTACTTC
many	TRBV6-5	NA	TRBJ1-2	CASSYSNSIYGYTF	TGTGCCAGCAGTTACTCGAATTCCATCTATGGCTACACCTTC
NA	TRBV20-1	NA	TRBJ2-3	CSARDPGGATTDTQYF	TGCAGTGCTAGAGATCCTGGGGGAGCCACCACAGATACGCAGTATTTT
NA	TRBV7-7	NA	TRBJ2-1	CASSFTRGNEQFF	TGTGCCAGCAGCTTTACCAGGGGAAATGAGCAGTTCTTC
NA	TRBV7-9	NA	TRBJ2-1	CASSLSGNIHNEQFF	TGTGCCAGCAGCTTGAGCGGAAACATACACAATGAGCAGTTCTTC
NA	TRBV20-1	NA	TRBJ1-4	CSARQWGDSFEKLFF	TGCAGTGCTAGACAATGGGGGGATTCCTTTGAAAAACTGTTTTTT
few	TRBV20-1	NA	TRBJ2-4	CSAPGRSGNIQYF	TGCAGTGCCCCGGGGAGGAGTGGAAACATTCAGTACTTC
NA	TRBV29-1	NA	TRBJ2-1	CSVLGTATSYNEQFF	TGCAGCGTTCTTGGGACTGCCACATCCTACAATGAGCAGTTCTTC
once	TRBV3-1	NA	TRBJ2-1	CASSQEGDNEQFF	TGTGCCAGCAGCCAAGAGGGGGACAATGAGCAGTTCTTC
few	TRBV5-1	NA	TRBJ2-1	CASSLGATSFGGSYEQFF	TGCGCCAGCAGCTTGGGGGCGACTAGTTTTGGTGGGTCGTATGAGCAGTTCTTC
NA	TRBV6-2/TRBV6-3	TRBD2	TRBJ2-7	CASVFSAGVGYEQYF	TGTGCCAGCGTATTTTCGGCGGGAGTTGGTTACGAGCAGTACTTC